This TCR beta chain is drawn from a study of T cells after yellow fever vaccination. Study information: For low cell numbers, libraries were made with SMART-Seq v4 Ultra Low Input.

Study observations and caveats: Subsequent to the booster, the majority of primary-vaccination clones reappeared (around 97% CD4, 85% to 90% CD8).

The study made its TCR cDNA through 5'RACE template switching. That step introduced a universal primer site along with UMIs. TCRdb independently ran MiXCR on the 5' RACE reads; one entry per CDR3 protein. The repertoire consists of just under 600,000 distinct CDR3 sequences, with about 13% occurring once and the leading ten covering over 12%. In regard to this clonotype: Antigen: not known.

CDR3 size: 14 residues. V was cut by 4 bases and J by 4 bases, with 11 bases left in between. CDR1 SGHRS and CDR2 YFSETQ come from the germline V gene. This TCR derives from a man aged 25 to 45 who received the YFV17D yellow fever vaccine. The genes are TRBV5-1 and TRBJ2-2; perhaps TRBD1 as D (5 bases). This specimen was PBMCs, taken on the day of the yellow fever booster vaccination. The CDR3 sequence is CASSARQSTGELFF. CDR3 nucleotide sequence: TGCGCCAGCAGCGCGAGACAGTCCACCGGGGAGCTGTTTTTT.